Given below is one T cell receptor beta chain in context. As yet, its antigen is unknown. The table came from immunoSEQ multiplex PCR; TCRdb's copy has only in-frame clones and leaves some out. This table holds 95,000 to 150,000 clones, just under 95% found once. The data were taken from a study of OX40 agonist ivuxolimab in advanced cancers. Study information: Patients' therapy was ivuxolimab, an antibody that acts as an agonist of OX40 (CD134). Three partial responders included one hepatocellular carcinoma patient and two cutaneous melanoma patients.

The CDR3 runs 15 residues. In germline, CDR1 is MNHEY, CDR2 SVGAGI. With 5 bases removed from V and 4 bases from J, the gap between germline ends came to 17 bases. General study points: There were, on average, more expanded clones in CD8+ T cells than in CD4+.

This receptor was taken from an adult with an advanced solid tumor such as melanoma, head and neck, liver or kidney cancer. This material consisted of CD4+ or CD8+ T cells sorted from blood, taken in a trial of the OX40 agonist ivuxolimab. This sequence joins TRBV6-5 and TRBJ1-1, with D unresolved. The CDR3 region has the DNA TGTGCCAGCAGTACCCGCAGGATCGGGATCACTGAAGCTTTCTTT. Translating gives CASSTRRIGITEAFF.